Each of the 26 T cell receptor beta chains below was sequenced from the same sample in a study of OX40 agonist ivuxolimab in advanced cancers. Profiled with immunoSEQ multiplex PCR; TCRdb holds only in-frame clones, not every one. The top ten hold about 5.9% of the sample, which has 60,000 to 90,000 clones, 80% to 90% seen once. The sequencing used CD4+ or CD8+ T cells sorted from blood, collected in a trial of the OX40 agonist ivuxolimab. Receptors originate from an adult with an advanced solid tumor such as melanoma, head and neck, liver or kidney cancer.

The chain has TRBV7-8 and TRBJ1-2; no clear D gene. The CDR3 length is 13 residues. Germline-derived CDR1 and CDR2 are SGHVS and FQNEAQ. The ends were cut back, 5 bases at V and 9 bases at J, with 16 bases in the middle. The CDR3 reads CASSADGSQSYTF. The DNA for the CDR3 is TGTGCCAGCAGCGCAGACGGATCCCAAAGCTACACCTTC.

This clone was seen a single time. The DNA of the CDR3 is TGTGCCAGCAGTTTATCCAGGGTCCCCGGGGAGCTGTTTTTT. Encoded protein: CASSLSRVPGELFF. The chain has TRBV27 and TRBJ2-2; maybe TRBD1 (5 bases). The V end was cut by 0 bases, the J end by 6 bases, with 8 bases between. The germline V gene encodes CDR1 MNHEY and CDR2 SMNVEV (reference sequence). This CDR3 comprises 14 residues.

The J gene is TRBJ1-1, the V gene TRBV5-5, with D possibly matching TRBD1 (6 bases). The germline V gene has CDR1 SGHKS and CDR2 YYEKEE (reference sequence). CDR3 length: 14 residues. V dropped 0 bases and J dropped 1 base, with 7 bases sitting between them. Here the CDR3 reads CASSLGTANTEAFF. CDR3 DNA: TGTGCCAGCAGCTTGGGGACAGCGAACACTGAAGCTTTCTTT.

V usage is TRBV11-3 and J usage is TRBJ2-5, with D maybe TRBD1 (6 bases). This CDR3 comprises 13 residues. Germline CDR1 and CDR2: SGHNT and YENEEA. Between the trimmed V and J ends, which lost 5 bases and 2 bases, there was a span of 9 bases. CDR3 DNA sequence: TGTGCCAGCAGCCAGGACAGACAAGAGACCCAGTACTTC. Amino acid sequence: CASSQDRQETQYF.

The chain uses TRBV4-3 and TRBJ2-7; 10 bases are a match to TRBD1. In germline, CDR1 is LGHNA, CDR2 YSLEER. J gave up 4 bases and V 5 bases, and 11 bases lay outside the gene matches. The CDR3 length is 16 residues. The CDR3 region is CASSERRDRGGYEQYF. Here the CDR3 DNA reads TGCGCCAGCAGCGAAAGGAGGGACAGGGGAGGGTACGAGCAGTACTTC.

The V gene is TRBV10-1, the J gene TRBJ2-5; the D gene is possibly TRBD2 (6 bases). V was shortened by 5 bases and J by 10 bases, with 14 bases between the two germline ends. The V gene's germline CDR1 is WNHNN and CDR2 SYGVQD (reference sequence). The CDR3 extends over 12 amino acids. The DNA of the CDR3 is TGCGCCAGCAGTCGCGTAGCGGCCGGCCAGTACTTC. Its protein is CASSRVAAGQYF.

The chain links TRBV19 to TRBJ1-2, with 10 bases lining up with TRBD1. Per the germline V gene, CDR1 is LNHDA and CDR2 is SQIVND (reference sequence). This CDR3 contains 15 residues. Germline trimming cut 5 bases from V and 8 bases from J; bases unmatched to any gene: 11. The CDR3 loop is CASSAPTGGRGGYTF. The CDR3, as DNA: TGTGCCAGTAGTGCGCCGACAGGGGGCAGAGGCGGCTACACCTTC. Based on the CDR3 plus reference TRBV19 and TRBJ1-2, the full variable domain is DGGITQSPKYLFRKEGQNVTLSCEQNLNHDAMYWYRQDPGQGLRLIYYSQIVNDFQKGDIAEGYSVSREKKESFPLTVTSAQKNPTAFYLCASSAPTGGRGGYTFGSGTRLTVV.

The chain is built from TRBV5-1 and TRBJ2-7, with 10 bases that match TRBD2. The V and J ends lost 0 bases and 3 bases, in that order; junction bases with no gene match: 3. This CDR3 is 15 amino acids long. Germline lookup yields CDR1 SGHRS and CDR2 YFSETQ. DNA for the CDR3: TGCGCCAGCAGCTTGGTTAGCGGGGGGAGCTACGAGCAGTACTTC. Its translation is CASSLVSGGSYEQYF.

The chain carries TRBV11-2 and TRBJ1-1, with D unresolved. Germline V gene lookup returns CDR1 SGHAT and CDR2 FQNNGV. The CDR3 has 14 residues. V was cut by 8 bases and J by 3 bases, with 16 bases left in between. The CDR3 DNA follows: TGTGCCAGCTCCTTGGCAGGTCTGTACACTGAAGCTTTCTTT. Encoded protein: CASSLAGLYTEAFF.

The rearrangement links TRBV30 to TRBJ2-2, with D possibly being TRBD1 or TRBD2 (6 bases each). Trimming removed 1 base at V and 6 bases at J, with 21 bases between. Per the germline V gene, CDR1 is GTSNPN and CDR2 is SVGIG (reference sequence). This CDR3 is 17 amino acids long. The CDR3 is CAWSATGTPPGAGELFF. In DNA, the CDR3 is TGTGCCTGGAGTGCTACAGGGACTCCTCCGGGAGCCGGGGAGCTGTTTTTT.

The V call is TRBV9, the J call TRBJ2-3; D is undetermined. Germline CDR1 is SGDLS and CDR2 is YYNGEE. The germline V and J ends were trimmed by 4 bases and 7 bases, with 13 bases remaining between them. This CDR3 is built from 13 residues. Here the CDR3 DNA reads TGTGCCAGCAGCCCCATCAACCCGAATACGCAGTATTTT. This translates into CASSPINPNTQYF.

This clone has only one observation. This chain joins TRBV5-5 and TRBJ1-1; no definite D call. V shed 4 bases and J shed 0 bases, with 7 bases lying between them. The CDR3 loop spans 13 amino acids. The germline V gene has CDR1 SGHKS and CDR2 YYEKEE (reference sequence). The CDR3 DNA reads TGTGCCAGCAGCATCCCTATGAACACTGAAGCTTTCTTT. Protein sequence: CASSIPMNTEAFF.

The V gene is TRBV9, the J gene TRBJ2-2, with D possibly being TRBD1 or TRBD2 (5 bases each). From germline, CDR1 is SGDLS and CDR2 YYNGEE. This CDR3 is built from 15 residues. V gave up 4 bases and J gave up 4 bases, with 14 bases separating them. CDR3 sequence reads: CASSLQGTSTGELFF. CDR3 sequence (DNA): TGTGCCAGCAGCCTACAAGGGACCTCCACCGGGGAGCTGTTTTTT.

This chain connects TRBV7-9 to TRBJ2-4; 11 bases are shared with TRBD2. CDR3 length: 15 amino acids. Per germline, CDR1 SEHNR and CDR2 FQNEAQ (reference sequence). V shed 3 bases, J shed 9 bases, and the junction held 7 bases outside the gene matches. CDR3 sequence reads: CASSFLAGGKGIQYF. In DNA form, the CDR3 reads TGTGCCAGCAGCTTTTTAGCGGGGGGGAAAGGCATTCAGTACTTC.

The rearrangement links TRBV5-1 to TRBJ1-3, with 7 bases matching TRBD1. The CDR3 consists of 16 residues. Germline V CDR1 and CDR2: SGHRS, YFSETQ. Losses at the gene ends were 2 bases for V and 3 bases for J; bases not matched to a gene: 8. CDR3 nucleotides: TGCGCCAGCAGCTTCACAGGGGAGGTTGGTGGAAACACCATATATTTT. Its translation is CASSFTGEVGGNTIYF.

Only one count was recorded for this clone. The chain recombines TRBV5-8 with TRBJ2-7; D may be TRBD2 (5 bases). V was clipped by 1 base and J by 4 bases, with 9 bases between them. CDR1 SGHTS and CDR2 YDEGEE come from the germline V gene. The CDR3 length is 13 residues. CDR3 loop: CASSLRGLYEQYF. CDR3 sequence (DNA): TGTGCCAGCAGCTTGCGCGGACTTTACGAGCAGTACTTC.

The chain recombines TRBV28 with TRBJ2-7; D is unresolved. The CDR3 has 14 residues. Germline lookup yields CDR1 MDHEN and CDR2 SYDVKM. Trimming stripped 3 bases from V and 0 bases from J, with 9 bases between. The CDR3 loop reads CASSLARLSYEQYF. The CDR3 nucleotides read TGTGCCAGCAGTTTGGCCAGGCTCTCCTACGAGCAGTACTTC.

The J gene is TRBJ2-6, the V gene TRBV7-3; D possibly corresponds to TRBD1 (5 bases). Trimming left V 6 bases short and J 1 base short, with 31 bases between. The CDR3 consists of 22 residues. Per germline, CDR1 SGHTA and CDR2 FQGTGA. CDR3 DNA: TGTGCCAGCAGGATAAGGTGGGTATGTGGGCAGGGTGTAAGTTCTGGGGCCAACGTCCTGACTTTC. Protein product: CASRIRWVCGQGVSSGANVLTF.

The rearrangement uses TRBV19 and TRBJ2-4; D unclear. The CDR3 is made up of 14 amino acids. The V end was cut by 8 bases, the J end by 2 bases, with 13 bases between. Germline V gene lookup returns CDR1 LNHDA and CDR2 SQIVND (reference sequence). The CDR3 DNA follows: TGTGCCAGTTTGGGGTTGGGGACCAAAAACATTCAGTACTTC. Translated, it gives CASLGLGTKNIQYF.

Written as DNA, the CDR3 is TGTGCCAGCAGTGAAGGCGCGGCGAGTCCCGAGCAGTACTTC. As protein: CASSEGAASPEQYF. The V gene is TRBV6-1, the J gene TRBJ2-7; no firm D call. Germline-derived CDR1 and CDR2 are MNHNS and SASEGT. The CDR3 runs 14 residues. V was shortened by 1 base and J by 6 bases, with 13 bases between the two germline ends.

The V gene is TRBV4-3, the J gene TRBJ2-5, with D unresolved. The CDR3 has 13 residues. V gave up 4 bases and J gave up 5 bases, with 11 bases separating them. The germline V gene has CDR1 LGHNA and CDR2 YSLEER. CDR3 coding DNA: TGCGCCAGCAGCCGCCGTGGTGGGGAGACCCAGTACTTC. Encoded protein: CASSRRGGETQYF.

CDR3 residues: CASSLAGTGGLREQYF. The CDR3 nucleotides read TGCGCCAGCAGCTTGGCCGGGACAGGGGGCTTACGCGAGCAGTACTTC. V and J are TRBV5-1 and TRBJ2-7; 12 bases align to TRBD1. V lost 0 bases to trimming and J lost 6 bases; unmatched junction nucleotides: 7. The germline CDR1 and CDR2 sequences are SGHRS and YFSETQ. CDR3 size: 16 residues.

The chain employs TRBV9 and TRBJ2-3, with D perhaps given as TRBD1 or TRBD2 (5 bases each). CDR1 is SGDLS, CDR2 YYNGEE, per germline. CDR3 size: 15 residues. Trimming removed 0 bases from V and 2 bases from J, with 10 bases in between. This chain's CDR3 is CASSVVGTPTDTQYF. CDR3 in DNA: TGTGCCAGCAGCGTAGTCGGGACCCCCACAGATACGCAGTATTTT.

The chain recombines TRBV18 with TRBJ1-1; the D is unclear. Germline assignment: CDR1 KGHSH and CDR2 LQKENI. The CDR3 consists of 13 residues. V lost 7 bases, J lost 0 bases, and 9 bases lay in between. CDR3 sequence reads: CASFEYVNTEAFF. The CDR3 nucleotides are TGTGCCAGCTTCGAATACGTGAACACTGAAGCTTTCTTT.

This clone was observed a handful of times. The chain uses TRBV25-1 and TRBJ2-4; perhaps TRBD2 as D (6 bases). The CDR3 is 14 amino acids. The V gene's germline CDR1 is MGHDK and CDR2 SYGVNS. V lost 1 base, J lost 8 bases, and 12 bases lay in between. CDR3 protein: CASSELRGGDIQYF. CDR3 DNA sequence: TGTGCCAGCAGTGAATTGAGGGGCGGGGACATTCAGTACTTC.

The DNA of the CDR3 is TGCGCCAGCAGCTTTGGGAGCTCCTACAATGAGCAGTTCTTC. This codes for CASSFGSSYNEQFF. J is TRBJ2-1 and V is TRBV5-1, with D possibly being TRBD2 (5 bases). CDR1 and CDR2 from the germline V gene are SGHRS and YFSETQ. The CDR3 length is 14 residues. Trimming cost V 2 bases and J 0 bases, with 6 bases left between them.